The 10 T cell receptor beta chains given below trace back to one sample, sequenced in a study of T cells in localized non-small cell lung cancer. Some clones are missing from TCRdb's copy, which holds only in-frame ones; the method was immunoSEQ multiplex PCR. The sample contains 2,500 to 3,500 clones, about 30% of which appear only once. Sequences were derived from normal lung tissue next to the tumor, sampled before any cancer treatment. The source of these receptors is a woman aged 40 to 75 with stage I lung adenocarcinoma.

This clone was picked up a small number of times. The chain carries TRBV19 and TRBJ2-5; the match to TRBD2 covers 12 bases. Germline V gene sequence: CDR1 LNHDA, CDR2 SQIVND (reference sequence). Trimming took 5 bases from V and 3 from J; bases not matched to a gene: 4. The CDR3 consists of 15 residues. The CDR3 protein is CASSGLAGGEETQYF. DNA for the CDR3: TGTGCCAGTAGTGGGCTAGCGGGAGGGGAAGAGACCCAGTACTTC.

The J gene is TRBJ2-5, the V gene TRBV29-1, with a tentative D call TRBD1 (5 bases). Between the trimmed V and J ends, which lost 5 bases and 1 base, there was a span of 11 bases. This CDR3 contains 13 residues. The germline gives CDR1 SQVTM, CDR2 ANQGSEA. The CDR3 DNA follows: TGCAGCGTTTTAACAGGTACCCAAGAGACCCAGTACTTC. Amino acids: CSVLTGTQETQYF.

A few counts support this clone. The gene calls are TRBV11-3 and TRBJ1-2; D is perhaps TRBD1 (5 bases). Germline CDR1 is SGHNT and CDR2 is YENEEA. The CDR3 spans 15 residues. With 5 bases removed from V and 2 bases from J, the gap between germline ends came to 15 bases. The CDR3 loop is CASSPYIQENYGYTF. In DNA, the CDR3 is TGTGCCAGCAGCCCCTATATACAGGAAAACTATGGCTACACCTTC.

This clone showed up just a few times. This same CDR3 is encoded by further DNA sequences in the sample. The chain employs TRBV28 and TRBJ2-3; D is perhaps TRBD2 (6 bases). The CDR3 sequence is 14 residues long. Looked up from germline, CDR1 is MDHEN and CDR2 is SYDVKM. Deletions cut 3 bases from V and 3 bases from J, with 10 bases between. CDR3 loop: CASSFLSGTDTQYF. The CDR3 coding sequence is TGTGCCAGCAGTTTTCTGAGCGGGACAGATACGCAGTATTTT. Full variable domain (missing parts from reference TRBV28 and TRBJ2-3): DVKVTQSSRYLVKRTGEKVFLECVQDMDHENMFWYRQDPGLGLRLIYFSYDVKMKEKGDIPEGYSVSREKKERFSLILESASTNQTSMYLCASSFLSGTDTQYFGPGTRLTVL.

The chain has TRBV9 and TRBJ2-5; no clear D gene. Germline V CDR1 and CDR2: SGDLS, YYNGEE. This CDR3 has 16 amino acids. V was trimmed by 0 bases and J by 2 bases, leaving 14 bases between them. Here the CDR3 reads CASSVGWGPGQETQYF. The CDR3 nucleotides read TGTGCCAGCAGCGTAGGATGGGGTCCCGGACAAGAGACCCAGTACTTC.

The chain's CDR3 is CASTLGGRWYEQYF. Written as DNA, the CDR3 is TGTGCCAGCACCTTGGGGGGGAGGTGGTACGAGCAGTACTTC. The chain couples TRBV28 to TRBJ2-7, with 7 positions matching TRBD2. The CDR3 runs 14 residues. The germline gives CDR1 MDHEN, CDR2 SYDVKM. With 7 bases clipped from V and 4 bases from J, the junction kept 10 bases outside the gene matches.

In nucleotides, the CDR3 is TGTGCCAGCAGCCGGAACAGGGCTCAAGAGACCCAGTACTTC. This translates into CASSRNRAQETQYF. The chain uses TRBV14 and TRBJ2-5, with a possible D match to TRBD1 (6 bases). V shed 4 bases and J shed 2 bases, with 11 bases lying between them. Germline CDR1 SGHDN, CDR2 FVKESK. The CDR3 runs 14 residues. Looking up the rest from reference TRBV14 and TRBJ2-5 gives the full variable domain: EAGVTQFPSHSVIEKGQTVTLRCDPISGHDNLYWYRRVMGKEIKFLLHFVKESKQDESGMPNNRFLAERTGGTYSTLKVQPAELEDSGVYFCASSRNRAQETQYFGPGTRLLVL.

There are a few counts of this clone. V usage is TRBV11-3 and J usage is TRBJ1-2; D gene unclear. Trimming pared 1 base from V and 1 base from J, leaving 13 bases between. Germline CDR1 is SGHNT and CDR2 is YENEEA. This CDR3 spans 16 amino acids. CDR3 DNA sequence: TGTGCCAGCAGCTTAGGCCGAAAGCCGATTAACTATGGCTACACCTTC. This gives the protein CASSLGRKPINYGYTF.

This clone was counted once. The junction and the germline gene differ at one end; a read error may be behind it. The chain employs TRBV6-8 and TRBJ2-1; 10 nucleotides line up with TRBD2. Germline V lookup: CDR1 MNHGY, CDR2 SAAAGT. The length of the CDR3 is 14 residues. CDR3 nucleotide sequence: TGTGCCATCAGTGGCTCTAGCGGGAGCGGTGAGCAGTTCTTC. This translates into CAISGSSGSGEQFF.

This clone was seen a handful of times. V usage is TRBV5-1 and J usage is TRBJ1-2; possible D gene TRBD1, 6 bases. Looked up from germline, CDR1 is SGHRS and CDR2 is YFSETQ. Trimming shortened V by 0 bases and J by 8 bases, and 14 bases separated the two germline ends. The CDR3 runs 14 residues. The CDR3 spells CASSLGDMNRGYTF. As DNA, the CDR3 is TGCGCCAGCAGCTTGGGGGACATGAACCGCGGCTACACCTTC.